The clone carrying this TCR beta chain occurred a few times. Each TCR cDNA molecule bore a unique molecular identifier. TCRdb called the 5' RACE reads again in MiXCR, with one record for every CDR3 protein. The sample holds 89,000 or so distinct CDR3 sequences, about 20% seen once. Described time point: sample taken at primary tumor resection. The authors sequenced whole RNA from tumor, nontumor lung or frozen PBMC without sorting. The donor population consisted of some 72 patients with untreated, early-stage non-small cell lung cancer. This sample is drawn from a study of spatial heterogeneity in lung cancer. Background on the study: The average appearance count of each unique TCR and UMI combination in raw reads was more than ten.

Germline values: CDR1 SEHNR, CDR2 FQNEAQ (reference sequence). The CDR3 covers 13 residues. V was pared by 5 bases and J by 1 base, with 8 bases between. This specimen was PBMCs, taken at surgery. The chain is built from TRBV7-9 and TRBJ1-1; D not certain. This TCR was sampled from a male donor with early-stage non-small cell lung cancer. The CDR3 DNA reads as TGTGCCAGCAGCGTACAGCAGAACACTGAAGCTTTCTTT. It codes for CASSVQQNTEAFF.